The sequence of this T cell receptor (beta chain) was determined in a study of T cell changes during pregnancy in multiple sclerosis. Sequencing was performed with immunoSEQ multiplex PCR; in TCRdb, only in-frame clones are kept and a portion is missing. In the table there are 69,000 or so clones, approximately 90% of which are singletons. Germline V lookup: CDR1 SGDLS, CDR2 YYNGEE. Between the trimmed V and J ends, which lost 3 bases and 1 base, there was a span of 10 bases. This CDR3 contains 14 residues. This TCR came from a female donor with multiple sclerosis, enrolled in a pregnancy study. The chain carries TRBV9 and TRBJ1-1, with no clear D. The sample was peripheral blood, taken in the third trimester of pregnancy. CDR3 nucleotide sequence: TGTGCCAGCAGCGCTACGACGGGGAACACTGAAGCTTTCTTT. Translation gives CASSATTGNTEAFF.